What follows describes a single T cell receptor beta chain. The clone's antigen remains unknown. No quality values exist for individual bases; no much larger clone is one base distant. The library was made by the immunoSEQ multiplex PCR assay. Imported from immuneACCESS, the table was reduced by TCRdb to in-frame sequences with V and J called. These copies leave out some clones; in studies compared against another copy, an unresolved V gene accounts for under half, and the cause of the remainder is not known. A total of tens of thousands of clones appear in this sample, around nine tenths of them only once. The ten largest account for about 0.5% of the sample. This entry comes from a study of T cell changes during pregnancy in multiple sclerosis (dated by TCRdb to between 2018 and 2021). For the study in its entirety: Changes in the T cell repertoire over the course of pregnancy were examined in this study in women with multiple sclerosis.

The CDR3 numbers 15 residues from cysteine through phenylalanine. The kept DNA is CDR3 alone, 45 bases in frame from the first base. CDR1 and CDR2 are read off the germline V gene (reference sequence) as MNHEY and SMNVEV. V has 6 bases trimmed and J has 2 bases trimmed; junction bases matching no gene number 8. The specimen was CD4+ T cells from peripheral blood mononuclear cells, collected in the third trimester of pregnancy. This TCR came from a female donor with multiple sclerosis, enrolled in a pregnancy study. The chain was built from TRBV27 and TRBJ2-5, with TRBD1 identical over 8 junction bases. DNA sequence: TGTGCCAGCAGCAGGATAGGACAGGGACAAGAGACCCAGTACTTC. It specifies CASSRIGQGQETQYF.